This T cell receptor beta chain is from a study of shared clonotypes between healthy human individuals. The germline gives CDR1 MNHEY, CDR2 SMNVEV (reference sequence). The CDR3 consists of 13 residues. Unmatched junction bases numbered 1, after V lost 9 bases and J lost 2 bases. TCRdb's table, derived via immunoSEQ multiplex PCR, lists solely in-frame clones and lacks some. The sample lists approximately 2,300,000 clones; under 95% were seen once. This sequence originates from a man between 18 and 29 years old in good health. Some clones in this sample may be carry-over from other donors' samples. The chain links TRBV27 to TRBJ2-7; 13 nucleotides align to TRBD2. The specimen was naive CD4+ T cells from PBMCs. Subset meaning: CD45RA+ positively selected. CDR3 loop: CASGTSGTYEQYF. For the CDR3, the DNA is TGTGCCAGTGGGACTAGCGGGACCTACGAGCAGTACTTC.